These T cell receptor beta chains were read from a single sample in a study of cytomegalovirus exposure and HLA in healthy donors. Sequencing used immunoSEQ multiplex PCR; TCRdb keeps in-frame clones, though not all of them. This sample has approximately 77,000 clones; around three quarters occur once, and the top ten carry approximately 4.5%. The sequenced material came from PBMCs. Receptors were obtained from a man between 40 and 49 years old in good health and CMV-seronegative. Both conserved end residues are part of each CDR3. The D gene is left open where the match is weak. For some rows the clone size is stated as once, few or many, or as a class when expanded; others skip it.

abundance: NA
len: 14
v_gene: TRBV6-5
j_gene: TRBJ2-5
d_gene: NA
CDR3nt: TGTGCCAGCACCTTGGGCCCGGTAGGAGAGACCCAGTACTTC
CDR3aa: CASTLGPVGETQYF

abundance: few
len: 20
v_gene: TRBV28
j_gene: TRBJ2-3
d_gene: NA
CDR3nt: TGTGCCAGCAGTCCGACTTTCTCGAGCATGTGGGAGGTAATAACAGATACGCAGTATTTT
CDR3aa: CASSPTFSSMWEVITDTQYF

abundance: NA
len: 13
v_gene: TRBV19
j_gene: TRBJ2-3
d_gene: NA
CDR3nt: TGTGCCAGTACTGTCAGTCGCACAGATACGCAGTATTTT
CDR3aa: CASTVSRTDTQYF

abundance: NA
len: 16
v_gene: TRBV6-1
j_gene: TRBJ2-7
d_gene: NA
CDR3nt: TGTGCCAGCAGTGAAGCACTGGCAGGGAAAATCTACGAGCAGTACTTC
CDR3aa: CASSEALAGKIYEQYF

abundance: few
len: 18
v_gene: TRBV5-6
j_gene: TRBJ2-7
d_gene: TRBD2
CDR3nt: TGTGCCAGCAGCCCCCTTATCGAACTAGCGGGTGTATCCTACGAGCAGTACTTC
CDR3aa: CASSPLIELAGVSYEQYF

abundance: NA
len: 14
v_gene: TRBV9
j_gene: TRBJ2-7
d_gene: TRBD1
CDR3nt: TGTGCCAGCAGCCCTTGGGACAGCCTCTACGAGCAGTACTTC
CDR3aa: CASSPWDSLYEQYF

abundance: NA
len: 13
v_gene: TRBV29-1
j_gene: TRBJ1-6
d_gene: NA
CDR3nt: TGCAGCGTTGGCGTGGAGGCTAATTCACCCCTCCACTTT
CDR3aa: CSVGVEANSPLHF

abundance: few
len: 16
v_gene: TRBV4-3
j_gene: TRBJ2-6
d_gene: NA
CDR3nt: TGCGCCAGCAGCCAAGAATTCGGGACTGGGGCCAACGTCCTGACTTTC
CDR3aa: CASSQEFGTGANVLTF

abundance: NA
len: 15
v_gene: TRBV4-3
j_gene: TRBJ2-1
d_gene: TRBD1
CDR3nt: TGCGCCAGCAGCCAGGCCGGGACAGGGGACAATGAGCAGTTCTTC
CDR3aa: CASSQAGTGDNEQFF

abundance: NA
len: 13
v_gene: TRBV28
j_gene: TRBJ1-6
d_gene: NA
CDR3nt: TGTGCCAGCAGGTACTCCTATAATTCACCCCTCCACTTT
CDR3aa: CASRYSYNSPLHF

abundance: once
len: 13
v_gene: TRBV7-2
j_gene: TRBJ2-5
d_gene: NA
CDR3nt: TGTGCCAGCAGCTTATCCAGGGTTGAGACCCAGTACTTC
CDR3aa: CASSLSRVETQYF

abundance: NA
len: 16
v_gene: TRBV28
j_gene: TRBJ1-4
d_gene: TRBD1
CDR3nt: TGTGCCAGCAGGCCAACTGGACAGGGAGCCAGGGAAAAACTGTTTTTT
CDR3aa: CASRPTGQGAREKLFF

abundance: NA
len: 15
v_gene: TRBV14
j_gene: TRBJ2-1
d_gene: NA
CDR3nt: TGTGCCAGCAGCCCACTTGGGCTACGCTACAATGAGCAGTTCTTC
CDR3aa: CASSPLGLRYNEQFF

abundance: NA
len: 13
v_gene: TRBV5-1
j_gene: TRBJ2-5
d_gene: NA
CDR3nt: TGCGCCAGCAGCCCCCTGGCTGAAGAGACCCAGTACTTC
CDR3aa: CASSPLAEETQYF

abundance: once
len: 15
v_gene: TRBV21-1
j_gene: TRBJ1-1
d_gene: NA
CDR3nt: TGTGCCAGCAGCAAAGTAAAGGGGATCGACACTGAAGCTTTCTTT
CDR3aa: CASSKVKGIDTEAFF

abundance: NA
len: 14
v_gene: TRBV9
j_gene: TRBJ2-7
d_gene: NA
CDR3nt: TGTGCCAGCAGCGTAGGACAGGCTGCGGGCGAGCAGTACTTC
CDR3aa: CASSVGQAAGEQYF

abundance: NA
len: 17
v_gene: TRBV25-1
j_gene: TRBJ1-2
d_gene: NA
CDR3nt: TGTGCCAGCAGTGTAGGGGGGGAAAAAGACAGGACCTATGGCTACACCTTC
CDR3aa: CASSVGGEKDRTYGYTF

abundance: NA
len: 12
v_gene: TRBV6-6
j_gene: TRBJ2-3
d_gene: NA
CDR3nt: TGTGCCAGCAATCTAGTCCCAGATACGCAGTATTTT
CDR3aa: CASNLVPDTQYF

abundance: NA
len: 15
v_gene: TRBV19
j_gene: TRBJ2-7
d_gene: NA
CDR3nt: TGTGCCAGTAGTATAGTCGCAGGGCCAACCTACGAGCAGTACTTC
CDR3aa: CASSIVAGPTYEQYF

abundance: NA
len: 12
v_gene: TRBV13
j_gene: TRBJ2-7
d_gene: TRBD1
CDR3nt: TGTGCCAGCAGCCCACAGGGGTACGAGCAGTACTTC
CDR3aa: CASSPQGYEQYF

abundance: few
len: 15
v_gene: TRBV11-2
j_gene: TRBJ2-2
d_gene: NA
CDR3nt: TGTGCCAGCAGCCTCCAGCCACACAGTACCGGGGAGCTGTTTTTT
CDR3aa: CASSLQPHSTGELFF

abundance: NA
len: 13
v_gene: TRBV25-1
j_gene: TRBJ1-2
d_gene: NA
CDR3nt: TGTGCCAGCAGTTTATCAGCTAACTATGGCTACACCTTC
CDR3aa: CASSLSANYGYTF

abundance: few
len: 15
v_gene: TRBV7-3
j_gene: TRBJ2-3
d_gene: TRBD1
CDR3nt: TGTGCCAGCAGTTTCACAGGGGGCGCAACAGATACGCAGTATTTT
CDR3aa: CASSFTGGATDTQYF

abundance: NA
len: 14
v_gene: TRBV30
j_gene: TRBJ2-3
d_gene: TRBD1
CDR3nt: TGTGCCTGGAACGACAGGGACGGCACAGATACGCAGTATTTT
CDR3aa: CAWNDRDGTDTQYF

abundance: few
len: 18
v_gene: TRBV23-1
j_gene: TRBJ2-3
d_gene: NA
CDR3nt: TGCGCCAGCAGTCAATCTGCGGATAGCGGCAAGTTCACAGATACGCAGTATTTT
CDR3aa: CASSQSADSGKFTDTQYF

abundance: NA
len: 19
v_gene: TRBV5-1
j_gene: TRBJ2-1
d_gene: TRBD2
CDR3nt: TGCGCCAGCAGCTTGCTCCCTAGCGGGCCTTTGATCTCCTACAATGAGCAGTTCTTC
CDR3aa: CASSLLPSGPLISYNEQFF

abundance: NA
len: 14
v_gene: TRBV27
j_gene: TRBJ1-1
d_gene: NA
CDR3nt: TGTGCCAGCGTTCCCAAAGGGGCACACCTTGAAGCTTTCTTT
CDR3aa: CASVPKGAHLEAFF

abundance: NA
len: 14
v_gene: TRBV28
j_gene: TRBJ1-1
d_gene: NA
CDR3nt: TGTGCCAGCAGTTTATCAGGGATGAACACTGAAGCTTTCTTT
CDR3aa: CASSLSGMNTEAFF

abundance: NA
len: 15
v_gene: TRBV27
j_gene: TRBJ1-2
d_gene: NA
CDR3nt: TGTGCCAGCAGTCTCGGGACACCCAGAAACTATGGCTACACCTTC
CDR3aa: CASSLGTPRNYGYTF

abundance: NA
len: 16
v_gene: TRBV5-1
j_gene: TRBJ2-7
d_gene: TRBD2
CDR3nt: TGCGCCAGCAGCTCCACAGGGACTAGCGGCCCCTACGAGCAGTACTTC
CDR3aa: CASSSTGTSGPYEQYF

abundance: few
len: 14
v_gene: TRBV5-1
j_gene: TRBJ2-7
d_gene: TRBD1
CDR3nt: TGCGCCAGCAGCCCGGACAGGGGGTACTACGAGCAGTACTTC
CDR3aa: CASSPDRGYYEQYF

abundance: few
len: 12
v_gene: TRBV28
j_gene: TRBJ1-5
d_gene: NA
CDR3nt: TGTGCCAGCCGGGAGGGTCCTCAGCCCCAGCATTTT
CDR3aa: CASREGPQPQHF

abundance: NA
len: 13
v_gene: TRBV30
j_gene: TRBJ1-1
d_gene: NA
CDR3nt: TGTGCCTGGAGTGTAGCGAGATACACTGAAGCTTTCTTT
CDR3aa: CAWSVARYTEAFF

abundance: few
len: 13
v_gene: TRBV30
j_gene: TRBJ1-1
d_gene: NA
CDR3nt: TGTGCCTGGAGTGTTCCCATCGGGACTGAAGCTTTCTTT
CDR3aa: CAWSVPIGTEAFF

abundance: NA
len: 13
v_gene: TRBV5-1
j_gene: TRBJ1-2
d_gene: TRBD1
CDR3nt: TGCGCCAGCAGCACTGGACAGGTTAAAGGCTACACCTTC
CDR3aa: CASSTGQVKGYTF

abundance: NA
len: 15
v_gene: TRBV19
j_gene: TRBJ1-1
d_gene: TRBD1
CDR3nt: TGTGCCAGTACCAACAGGGGATCCCCGAACACTGAAGCTTTCTTT
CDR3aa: CASTNRGSPNTEAFF

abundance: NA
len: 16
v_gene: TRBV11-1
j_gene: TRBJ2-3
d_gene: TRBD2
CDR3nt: TGTGCCAGCAGACCCCTTAGCGGGAGAAAAACAGATACGCAGTATTTT
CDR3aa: CASRPLSGRKTDTQYF

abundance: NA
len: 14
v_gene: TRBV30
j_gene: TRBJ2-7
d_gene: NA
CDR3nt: TGTGCCTGGAGACCGCAGGGGCTTTCCTACGAGCAGTACTTC
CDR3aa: CAWRPQGLSYEQYF

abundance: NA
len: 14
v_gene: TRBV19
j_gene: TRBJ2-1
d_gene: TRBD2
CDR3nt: TGTGCCAGTAGTGTCTTCGCGGGAGAAGTAGAGCAGTTCTTC
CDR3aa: CASSVFAGEVEQFF

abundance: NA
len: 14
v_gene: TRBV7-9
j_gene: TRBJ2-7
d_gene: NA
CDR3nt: TGTGCCAGCAGCTTTGGGGGGATGGACTACGAGCAGTACTTC
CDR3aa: CASSFGGMDYEQYF

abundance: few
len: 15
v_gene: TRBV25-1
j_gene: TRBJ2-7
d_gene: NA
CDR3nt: TGTGCCAGCAGTCCCGGGGGTAGAAACATCTACGAGCAGTACTTC
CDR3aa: CASSPGGRNIYEQYF

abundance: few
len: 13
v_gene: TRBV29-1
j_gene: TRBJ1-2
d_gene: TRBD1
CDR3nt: TGCAGCATTCGGACAGGATCAAACTATGGCTACACCTTC
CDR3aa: CSIRTGSNYGYTF

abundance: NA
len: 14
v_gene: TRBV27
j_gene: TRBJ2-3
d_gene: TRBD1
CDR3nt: TGTGCCAGCAGTTCGGGACAGGGTACCGATACGCAGTATTTT
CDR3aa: CASSSGQGTDTQYF

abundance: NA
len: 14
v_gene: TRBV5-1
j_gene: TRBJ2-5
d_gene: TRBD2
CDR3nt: TGCGCCAGCAGCTTGATACTAGCGGAAGAGACCCAGTACTTC
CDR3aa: CASSLILAEETQYF